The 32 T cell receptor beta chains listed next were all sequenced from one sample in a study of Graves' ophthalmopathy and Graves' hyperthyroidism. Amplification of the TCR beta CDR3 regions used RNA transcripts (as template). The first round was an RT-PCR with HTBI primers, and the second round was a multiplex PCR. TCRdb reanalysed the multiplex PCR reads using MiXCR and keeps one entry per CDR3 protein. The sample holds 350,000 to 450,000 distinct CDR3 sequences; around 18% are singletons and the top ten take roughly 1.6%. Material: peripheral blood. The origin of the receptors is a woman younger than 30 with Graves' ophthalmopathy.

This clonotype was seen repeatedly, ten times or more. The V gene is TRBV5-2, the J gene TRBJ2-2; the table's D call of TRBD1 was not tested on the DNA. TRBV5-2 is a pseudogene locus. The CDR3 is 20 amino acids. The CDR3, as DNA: TGTGCCAGCAAGCCCCGCCCTTCGCTCCCGGGACAGGGATGGGCCGGGGAGCTGTTTTTT. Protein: CASKPRPSLPGQGWAGELFF.

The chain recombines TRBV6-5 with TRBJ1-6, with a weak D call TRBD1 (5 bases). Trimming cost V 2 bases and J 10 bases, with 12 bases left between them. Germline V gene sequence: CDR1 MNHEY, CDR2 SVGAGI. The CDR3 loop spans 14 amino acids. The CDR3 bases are TGTGCCAGCAGTTACGGGCATACAGGATCACCCCTCCACTTT. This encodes CASSYGHTGSPLHF.

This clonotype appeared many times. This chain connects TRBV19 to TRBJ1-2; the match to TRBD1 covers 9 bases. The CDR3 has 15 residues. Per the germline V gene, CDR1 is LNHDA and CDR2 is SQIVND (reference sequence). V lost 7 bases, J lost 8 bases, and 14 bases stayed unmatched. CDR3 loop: CASTTSRDRAYGYTF. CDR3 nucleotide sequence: TGTGCCAGTACCACCTCCCGGGACAGGGCTTACGGCTACACCTTC.

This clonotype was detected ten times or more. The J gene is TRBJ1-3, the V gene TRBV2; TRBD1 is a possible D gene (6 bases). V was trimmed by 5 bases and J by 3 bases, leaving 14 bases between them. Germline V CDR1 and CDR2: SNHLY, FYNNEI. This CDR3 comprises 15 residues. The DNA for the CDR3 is TGTGCCAGCAGTACAGGGACCCCGGGTGGAAACACCATATATTTT. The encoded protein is CASSTGTPGGNTIYF.

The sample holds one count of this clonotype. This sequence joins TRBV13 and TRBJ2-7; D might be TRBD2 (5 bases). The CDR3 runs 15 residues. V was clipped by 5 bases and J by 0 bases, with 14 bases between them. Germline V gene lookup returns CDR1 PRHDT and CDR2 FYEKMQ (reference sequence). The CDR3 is CASSPADSPSYEQYF. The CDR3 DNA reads TGTGCCAGCAGCCCGGCGGACTCTCCCTCCTACGAGCAGTACTTC.

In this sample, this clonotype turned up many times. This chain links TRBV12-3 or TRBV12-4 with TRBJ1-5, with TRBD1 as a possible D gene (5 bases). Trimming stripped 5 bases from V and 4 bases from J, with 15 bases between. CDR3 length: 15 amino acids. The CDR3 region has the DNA TGTGCCAGCAGTACCACCCAGGGAGCTAATCAGCCCCAGCATTTT. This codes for CASSTTQGANQPQHF.

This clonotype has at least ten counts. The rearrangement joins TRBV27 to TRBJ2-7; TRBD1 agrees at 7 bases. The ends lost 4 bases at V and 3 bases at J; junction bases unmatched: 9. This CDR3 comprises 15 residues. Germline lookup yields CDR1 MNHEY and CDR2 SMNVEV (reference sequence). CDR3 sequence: CASSSTQGWHYEQYF. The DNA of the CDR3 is TGTGCCAGCAGTTCGACACAGGGGTGGCACTACGAGCAGTACTTC.

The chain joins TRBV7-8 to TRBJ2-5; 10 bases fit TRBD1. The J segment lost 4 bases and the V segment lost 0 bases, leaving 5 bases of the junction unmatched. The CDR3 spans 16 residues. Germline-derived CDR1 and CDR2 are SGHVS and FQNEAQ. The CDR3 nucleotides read TGTGCCAGCAGCTTAGCGCTGTGGGACAGGGGAGAGACCCAGTACTTC. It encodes CASSLALWDRGETQYF. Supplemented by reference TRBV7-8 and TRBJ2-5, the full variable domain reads GAGVSQSPRYKVAKRGQDVALRCDPISGHVSLFWYQQALGQGPEFLTYFQNEAQLDKSGLPSDRFFAERPEGSVSTLKIQRTQQEDSAVYLCASSLALWDRGETQYFGPGTRLLVL.

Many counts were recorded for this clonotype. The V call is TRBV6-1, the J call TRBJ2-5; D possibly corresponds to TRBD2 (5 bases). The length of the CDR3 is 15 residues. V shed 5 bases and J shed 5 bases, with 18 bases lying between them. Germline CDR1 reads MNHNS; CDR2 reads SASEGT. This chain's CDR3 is CASSPRDGRVETQYF. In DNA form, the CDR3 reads TGTGCCAGCAGTCCCCGGGATGGGCGGGTGGAGACCCAGTACTTC.

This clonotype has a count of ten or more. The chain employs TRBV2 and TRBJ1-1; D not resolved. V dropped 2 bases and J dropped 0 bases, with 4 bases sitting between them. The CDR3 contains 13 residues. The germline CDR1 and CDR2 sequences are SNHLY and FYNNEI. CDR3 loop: CASSEPMNTEAFF. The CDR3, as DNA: TGTGCCAGCAGTGAACCTATGAACACTGAAGCTTTCTTT.

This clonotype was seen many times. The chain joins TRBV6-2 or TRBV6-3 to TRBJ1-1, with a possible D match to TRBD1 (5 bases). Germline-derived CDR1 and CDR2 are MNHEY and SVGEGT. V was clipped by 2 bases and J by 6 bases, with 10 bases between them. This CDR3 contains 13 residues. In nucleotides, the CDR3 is TGTGCCAGCAGTTACCCACAGGTATCTGAAGCTTTCTTT. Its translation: CASSYPQVSEAFF.

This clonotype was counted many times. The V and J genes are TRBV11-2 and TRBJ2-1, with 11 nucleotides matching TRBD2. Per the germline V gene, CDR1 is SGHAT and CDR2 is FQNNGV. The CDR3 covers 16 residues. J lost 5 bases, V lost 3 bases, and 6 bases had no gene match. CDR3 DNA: TGTGCCAGCAGCTTTTTAGCGGGAGGGGCGGACAATGAGCAGTTCTTC. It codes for CASSFLAGGADNEQFF.

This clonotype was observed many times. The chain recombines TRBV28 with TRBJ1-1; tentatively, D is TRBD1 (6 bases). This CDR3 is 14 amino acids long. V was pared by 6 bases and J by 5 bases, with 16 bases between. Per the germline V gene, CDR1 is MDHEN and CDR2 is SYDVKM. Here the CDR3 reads CASRSTGGRTEAFF. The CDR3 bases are TGTGCCAGCAGATCCACCGGGGGGCGAACTGAAGCTTTCTTT.

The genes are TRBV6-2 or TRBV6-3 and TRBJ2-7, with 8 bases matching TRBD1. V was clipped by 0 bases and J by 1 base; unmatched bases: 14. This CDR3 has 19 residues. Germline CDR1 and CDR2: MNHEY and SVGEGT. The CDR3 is CASSYSTRSGGAYSYEQYF. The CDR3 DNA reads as TGTGCCAGCAGTTACTCGACGCGATCAGGGGGCGCTTATTCCTACGAGCAGTACTTC.

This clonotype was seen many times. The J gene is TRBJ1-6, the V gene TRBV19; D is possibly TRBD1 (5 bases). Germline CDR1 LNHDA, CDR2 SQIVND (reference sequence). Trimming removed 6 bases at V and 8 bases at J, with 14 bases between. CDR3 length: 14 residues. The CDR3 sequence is CASSSTIGDSPLHF. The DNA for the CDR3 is TGTGCCAGTAGCTCGACAATAGGGGATTCACCCCTCCACTTT.

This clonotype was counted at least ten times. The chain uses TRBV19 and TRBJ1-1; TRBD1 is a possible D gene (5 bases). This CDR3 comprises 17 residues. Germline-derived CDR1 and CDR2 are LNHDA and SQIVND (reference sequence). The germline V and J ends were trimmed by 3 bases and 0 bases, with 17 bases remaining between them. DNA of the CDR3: TGTGCCAGTAGTATGTATAGACAGCGCGGGCTGAACACTGAAGCTTTCTTT. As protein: CASSMYRQRGLNTEAFF.

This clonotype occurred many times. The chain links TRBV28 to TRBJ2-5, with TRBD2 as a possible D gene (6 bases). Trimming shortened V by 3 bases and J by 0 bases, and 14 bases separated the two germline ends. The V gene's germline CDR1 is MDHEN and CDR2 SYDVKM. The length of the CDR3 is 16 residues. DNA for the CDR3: TGTGCCAGCAGTTTGGGGGGAGTAGCCGACCAAGAGACCCAGTACTTC. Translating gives CASSLGGVADQETQYF.

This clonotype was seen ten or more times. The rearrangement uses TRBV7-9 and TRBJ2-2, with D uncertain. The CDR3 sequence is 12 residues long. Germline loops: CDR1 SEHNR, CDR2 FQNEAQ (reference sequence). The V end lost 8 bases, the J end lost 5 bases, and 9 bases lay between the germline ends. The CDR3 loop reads CASSGETGELFF. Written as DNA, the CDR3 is TGTGCCAGCTCTGGAGAAACCGGGGAGCTGTTTTTT.

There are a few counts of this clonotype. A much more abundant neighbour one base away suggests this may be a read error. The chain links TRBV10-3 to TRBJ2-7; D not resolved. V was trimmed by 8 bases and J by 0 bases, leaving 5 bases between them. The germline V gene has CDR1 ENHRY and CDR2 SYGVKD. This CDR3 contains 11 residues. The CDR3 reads CAIGISYEQYF. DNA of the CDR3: TGTGCCATCGGCATCTCCTACGAGCAGTACTTC.

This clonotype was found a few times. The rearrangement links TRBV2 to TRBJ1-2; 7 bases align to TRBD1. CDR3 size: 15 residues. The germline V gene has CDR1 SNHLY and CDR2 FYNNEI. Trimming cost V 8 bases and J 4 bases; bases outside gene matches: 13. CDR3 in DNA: TGTGCCAGCGGAAATGGCGACAGGGCCGGCTATGGCTACACCTTC. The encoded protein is CASGNGDRAGYGYTF. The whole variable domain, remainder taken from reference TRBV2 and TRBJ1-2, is EPEVTQTPSHQVTQMGQEVILRCVPISNHLYFYWYRQILGQKVEFLVSFYNNEISEKSEIFDDQFSVERPDGSNFTLKIRSTKLEDSAMYFCASGNGDRAGYGYTFGSGTRLTVV.

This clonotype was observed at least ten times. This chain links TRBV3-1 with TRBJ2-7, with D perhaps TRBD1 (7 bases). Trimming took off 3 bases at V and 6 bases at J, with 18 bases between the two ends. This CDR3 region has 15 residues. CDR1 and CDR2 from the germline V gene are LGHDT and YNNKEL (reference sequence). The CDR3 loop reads CASSQEGARGGEQYF. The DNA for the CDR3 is TGTGCCAGCAGCCAGGAGGGGGCTAGAGGCGGCGAGCAGTACTTC.

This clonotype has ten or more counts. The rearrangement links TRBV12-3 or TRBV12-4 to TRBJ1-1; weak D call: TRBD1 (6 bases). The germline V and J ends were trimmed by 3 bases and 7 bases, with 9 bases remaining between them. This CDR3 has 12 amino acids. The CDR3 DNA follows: TGTGCCAGCAGTTTTGCAGGGGATGAAGCTTTCTTT. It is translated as CASSFAGDEAFF.

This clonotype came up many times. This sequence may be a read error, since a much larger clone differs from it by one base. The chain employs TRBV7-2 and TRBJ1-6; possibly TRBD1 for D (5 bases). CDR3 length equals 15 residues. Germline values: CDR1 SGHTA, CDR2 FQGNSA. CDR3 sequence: CASSSPAGYNSPPHF. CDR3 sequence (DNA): TGTGCCAGCAGCAGTCCCGCAGGGTATAATTCACCCCCCCACTTT.

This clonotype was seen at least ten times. The DNA for the CDR3 is TGTGCCAGCAGCGTAGTAGGGCCGGTGGGCGAGACCCAGTACTTC. As protein: CASSVVGPVGETQYF. The J gene is TRBJ2-5, the V gene TRBV9, with D unclear. CDR1 SGDLS and CDR2 YYNGEE come from the germline V gene. This CDR3 contains 15 residues. Deletions cut 0 bases from V and 5 bases from J, with 14 bases between.

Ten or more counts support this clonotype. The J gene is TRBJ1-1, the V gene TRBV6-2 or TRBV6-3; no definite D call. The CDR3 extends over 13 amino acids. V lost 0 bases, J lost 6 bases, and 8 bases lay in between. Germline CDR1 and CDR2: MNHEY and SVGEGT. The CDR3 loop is CASSYSPLAEAFF. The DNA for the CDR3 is TGTGCCAGCAGTTACTCCCCCCTGGCTGAAGCTTTCTTT.

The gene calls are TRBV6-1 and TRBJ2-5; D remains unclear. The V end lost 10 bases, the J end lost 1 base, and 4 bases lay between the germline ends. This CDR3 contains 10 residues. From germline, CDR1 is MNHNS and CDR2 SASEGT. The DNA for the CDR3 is TGTGCCACCCTCCAAGAGACCCAGTACTTC. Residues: CATLQETQYF.

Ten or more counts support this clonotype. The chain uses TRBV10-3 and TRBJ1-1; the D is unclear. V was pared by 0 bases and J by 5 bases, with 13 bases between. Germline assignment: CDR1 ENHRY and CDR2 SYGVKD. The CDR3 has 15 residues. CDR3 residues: CAISESGRFMTEAFF. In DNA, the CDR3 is TGTGCCATCAGTGAGTCAGGCAGATTTATGACTGAAGCTTTCTTT.

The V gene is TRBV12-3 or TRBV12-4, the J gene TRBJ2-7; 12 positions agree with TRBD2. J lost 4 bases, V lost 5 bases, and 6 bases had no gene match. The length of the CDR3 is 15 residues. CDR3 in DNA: TGTGCCAGCAGTAATGGGACTAGCGGGCTGTACGAGCAGTACTTC. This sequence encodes CASSNGTSGLYEQYF.

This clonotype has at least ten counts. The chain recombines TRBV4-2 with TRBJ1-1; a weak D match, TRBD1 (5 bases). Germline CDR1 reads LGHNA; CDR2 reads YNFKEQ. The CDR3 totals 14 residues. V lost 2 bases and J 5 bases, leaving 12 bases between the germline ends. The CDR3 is CASSQRGEQTEAFF. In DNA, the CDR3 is TGTGCCAGCAGCCAAAGAGGGGAACAAACTGAAGCTTTCTTT.

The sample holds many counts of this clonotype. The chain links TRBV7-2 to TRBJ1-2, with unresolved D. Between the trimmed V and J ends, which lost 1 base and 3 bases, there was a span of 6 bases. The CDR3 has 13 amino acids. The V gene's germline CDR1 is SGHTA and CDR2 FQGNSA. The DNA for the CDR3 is TGTGCCAGCAGCTTAGGCGGTGACTATGGCTACACCTTC. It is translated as CASSLGGDYGYTF.

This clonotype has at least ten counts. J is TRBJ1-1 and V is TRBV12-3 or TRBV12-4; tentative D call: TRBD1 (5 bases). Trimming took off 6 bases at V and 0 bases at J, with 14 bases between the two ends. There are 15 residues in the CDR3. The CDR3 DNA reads TGTGCCAGCAGGTGGGACCTTGAGGTGAACACTGAAGCTTTCTTT. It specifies CASRWDLEVNTEAFF.

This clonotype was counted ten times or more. CDR3: CAWYRYTEAFF. The CDR3 nucleotides are TGTGCCTGGTACAGATACACTGAAGCTTTCTTT. This rearrangement joins TRBV30 to TRBJ1-1; the D is unclear. The CDR3 length is 11 residues. Germline CDR1 GTSNPN, CDR2 SVGIG (reference sequence). The V and J ends lost 5 bases and 3 bases respectively, with 7 bases between them.